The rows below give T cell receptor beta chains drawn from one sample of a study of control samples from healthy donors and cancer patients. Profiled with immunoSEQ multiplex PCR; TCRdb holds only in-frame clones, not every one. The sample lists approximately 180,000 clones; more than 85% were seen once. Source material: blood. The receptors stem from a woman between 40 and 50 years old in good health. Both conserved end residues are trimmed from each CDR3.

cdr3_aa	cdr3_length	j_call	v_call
ASSTRTGSLGSKQF	14	TRBJ2-1	TRBV3-1/TRBV3-2
ASSYLPRGDYGYT	13	TRBJ1-2	TRBV6-5
SASGLAPDEQY	11	TRBJ2-7	TRBV20-1
ASSNGHTTDNEQF	13	TRBJ2-1	TRBV6-5
ASSRKNGDRGHGYT	14	TRBJ1-2	TRBV4-2
ASSVPHGQAYTEAF	14	TRBJ1-1	TRBV6-1
ASSQFFRGPRPGELF	15	TRBJ2-2	TRBV3-1/TRBV3-2
ASSLEPTDYGYT	12	TRBJ1-2	TRBV5-4
ASGLVAILGNTEAF	14	TRBJ1-1	TRBV12-5
ASSPWKESGNTIY	13	TRBJ1-3	TRBV5-1
ATSRGQGQANEKLF	14	TRBJ1-4	TRBV15
ARKGGPQH	8	TRBJ1-5	TRBV5-1
ASNGRQGNSPLH	12	TRBJ1-6	TRBV2
ASSLASGGSEKLF	13	TRBJ1-4	TRBV5-1
ASSAPREPEQY	11	TRBJ2-7	TRBV2
ASSQDVPPSGVSYNEQF	17	TRBJ2-1	TRBV3-1/TRBV3-2
ASRPAGQGSYEQY	13	TRBJ2-7	TRBV5-1
ASSYLYMQGISNQPQH	16	TRBJ1-5	TRBV4-1
ASSQEGGGTYEQY	13	TRBJ2-7	TRBV4-1
ASKFTSGGNQPQH	13	TRBJ1-5	TRBV19
ASSFSGTLGGTQY	13	TRBJ2-5	TRBV7-3
ASSWASGGPGDNEQF	15	TRBJ2-1	TRBV7-3
ASSLDSRVTEAF	12	TRBJ1-1	TRBV7-9
ASSPRSGGYT	10	TRBJ1-2	TRBV6-5
ASSVDRAAWKQY	12	TRBJ2-7	TRBV11-2
ASSQAGGRNEKLF	13	TRBJ1-4	TRBV3-1/TRBV3-2
ASSKYSSTGELF	12	TRBJ2-2	TRBV7-2
ASSQPAVINTIY	12	TRBJ1-3	TRBV4-1
ASSLFGTSGESTDTQY	16	TRBJ2-3	TRBV5-5
ASSSDLGTEAF	11	TRBJ1-1	TRBV5-1
ASSEGTGLEAYEQY	14	TRBJ2-7	TRBV2
ASAAGTENYGYT	12	TRBJ1-2	TRBV2
ASRDRANSPLH	11	TRBJ1-6	TRBV12-3/TRBV12-4
ASSFSGATEAF	11	TRBJ1-1	TRBV27
ASSLYRGSTYEQY	13	TRBJ2-7	TRBV7-2
ASSFAGAQETQY	12	TRBJ2-5	TRBV7-2
VSSVDTSGGARDTQY	15	TRBJ2-3	TRBV9
ASSVGQGALT	10	TRBJ1-2	TRBV11-2
ASSPGHLSYEQY	12	TRBJ2-7	TRBV2
ASSGTGYSSGNTIY	14	TRBJ1-3	TRBV6-1